This TCR beta chain was retrieved from a study of blood T cells in healthy people across ages. Study-level results: Roughly linear declines in TCR beta diversity per million T cells occurred with age.

With regard to this clonotype: Its antigen is not identified. One end of the junction is discordant with germline, which a read error may explain.

For the second PCR, which ran for about 7 to 11 cycles, a sample-barcoded 5' primer and a J-beta primer mix were used. Sequencing yielded, for each sample, at least 3 million paired-end reads carrying CDR3. MiXCR was run by TCRdb on the 5' RACE reads, yielding one entry per CDR3 protein. The table records over 1,500,000 distinct CDR3 sequences, about 39% of them present only once. From germline, CDR1 is DFQATT and CDR2 SNEGSKA (reference sequence). The CDR3 totals 12 residues. The chain uses TRBV20-1 and TRBJ2-5; the D is unclear. The origin of this receptor is a human donor in good health. Material for sequencing was blood. CDR3 sequence: CSARGIQEAQYF. DNA of the CDR3: TGCAGTGCTAGGGGCATCCAAGAGGCCCAGTACTTC.